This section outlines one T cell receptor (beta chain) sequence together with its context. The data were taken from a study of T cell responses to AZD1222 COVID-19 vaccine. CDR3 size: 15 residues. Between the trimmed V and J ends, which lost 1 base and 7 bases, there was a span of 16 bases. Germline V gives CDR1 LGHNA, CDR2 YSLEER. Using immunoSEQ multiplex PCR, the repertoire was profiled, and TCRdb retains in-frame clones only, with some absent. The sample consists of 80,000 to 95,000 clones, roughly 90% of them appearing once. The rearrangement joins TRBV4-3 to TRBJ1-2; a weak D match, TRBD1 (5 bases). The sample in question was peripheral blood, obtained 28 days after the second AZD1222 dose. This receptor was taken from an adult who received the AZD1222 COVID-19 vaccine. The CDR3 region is CASSQVGGGLSGYTF. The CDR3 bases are TGCGCCAGCAGCCAAGTCGGGGGGGGTTTAAGTGGCTACACCTTC.